One and the same sample provided the 26 T cell receptor beta chains below, sequenced in a study of blood T cell repertoires in COVID-19. The data were produced by immunoSEQ multiplex PCR, yet TCRdb's version contains in-frame clones alone and is incomplete. The sample shows approximately 210,000 clones, 81% of them seen only once. The sequencing sample was made of PBMCs or T cells enriched from blood (not recorded which). Receptor source: a woman between 45 and 65 years old with acute COVID-19.

V gene TRBV18 combines with J gene TRBJ2-7; possibly TRBD2 for D (6 bases). The V gene's germline CDR1 is KGHSH and CDR2 LQKENI. V gave up 2 bases and J gave up 4 bases, with 15 bases separating them. The CDR3 runs 15 residues. The CDR3 nucleotides are TGTGCCAGCTCACCAGGGGGGATCGTTTCGTACGAGCAGTACTTC. Protein: CASSPGGIVSYEQYF.

The chain joins TRBV7-6 to TRBJ2-1; 14 bases align to TRBD2. This CDR3 has 16 amino acids. Germline-derived CDR1 and CDR2 are SGHVS and FNYEAQ. Trimming cost V 5 bases and J 4 bases; bases outside gene matches: 4. The CDR3 DNA follows: TGTGCCAGCAGCAAGGGACTAGCGGGGGCATACAATGAGCAGTTCTTC. It specifies CASSKGLAGAYNEQFF.

The chain has TRBV2 and TRBJ1-1; TRBD1 matches at 8 bases. This CDR3 has 16 amino acids. The germline gives CDR1 SNHLY, CDR2 FYNNEI. J was trimmed by 3 bases and V by 6 bases; bases with no gene match: 12. The CDR3 nucleotides read TGTGCCAGCAGGAGCCCCCCGCAGGGGGCGTACACTGAAGCTTTCTTT. The encoded protein is CASRSPPQGAYTEAFF.

This CDR3 is CSVDGWRLYNEQFF. The CDR3 DNA reads as TGCAGCGTTGATGGTTGGCGACTGTACAATGAGCAGTTCTTC. The chain has TRBV29-1 and TRBJ2-1; no definite D call. Germline-derived CDR1 and CDR2 are SQVTM and ANQGSEA. CDR3 length equals 14 residues. Deletions cut 3 bases from V and 4 bases from J, with 13 bases between.

This chain uses TRBV19 with TRBJ1-1; the match to TRBD1 covers 8 bases. CDR3 size: 14 residues. The germline CDR1 and CDR2 sequences are LNHDA and SQIVND (reference sequence). V was pared by 6 bases and J by 1 base, with 4 bases of the junction left unmatched. The chain's CDR3 is CASSPGQANTEAFF. The CDR3, as DNA: TGTGCCAGTAGCCCGGGACAGGCGAACACTGAAGCTTTCTTT.

V usage is TRBV11-3 and J usage is TRBJ1-1, with D unclear. The germline gives CDR1 SGHNT, CDR2 YENEEA. The CDR3 consists of 13 residues. Trimming cost V 4 bases and J 0 bases, with 6 bases left between them. CDR3: CASSSQVNTEAFF. For the CDR3, the DNA is TGTGCCAGCAGCTCTCAGGTGAACACTGAAGCTTTCTTT. Drawing the rest from reference TRBV11-3 and TRBJ1-1, the complete variable domain is EAGVVQSPRYKIIEKKQPVAFWCNPISGHNTLYWYLQNLGQGPELLIRYENEEAVDDSQLPKDRFSAERLKGVDSTLKIQPAELGDSAVYLCASSSQVNTEAFFGQGTRLTVV.

This clone has a single count. CDR3 amino acids: CAITSQDTQYF. CDR3 bases: TGTGCCATCACCAGTCAAGATACGCAGTATTTT. The rearrangement links TRBV10-3 to TRBJ2-3; D is unclear. The germline CDR1 and CDR2 sequences are ENHRY and SYGVKD. Trimming stripped 7 bases from V and 5 bases from J, with 7 bases between. This CDR3 contains 11 residues.

The J gene is TRBJ2-2, the V gene TRBV27, with a possible D match to TRBD1 (6 bases). V lost 7 bases and J 6 bases, leaving 12 bases between the germline ends. The CDR3 contains 13 residues. Germline V gene sequence: CDR1 MNHEY, CDR2 SMNVEV (reference sequence). CDR3: CASTGQGSGELFF. As DNA, the CDR3 is TGTGCCAGCACTGGGCAGGGGTCCGGGGAGCTGTTTTTT.

This clone was detected a few times. V is TRBV21-1 and J is TRBJ1-6. TRBV21-1 is a pseudogene locus. This CDR3 has 17 residues. CDR3 loop: CASSKAPLSKEGSPLHF. DNA for the CDR3: TGTGCCAGCAGCAAAGCTCCACTCTCCAAAGAGGGCTCACCCCTCCACTTT.

The rearrangement joins TRBV9 to TRBJ2-5; 7 nucleotides line up with TRBD1. Germline trimming cut 3 bases from V and 5 bases from J; bases unmatched to any gene: 4. This CDR3 has 13 residues. Germline V lookup: CDR1 SGDLS, CDR2 YYNGEE. The CDR3 nucleotides read TGTGCCAGCAGCGCCGACAGGGCGGAGACCCAGTACTTC. This gives the protein CASSADRAETQYF.

The gene calls are TRBV30 and TRBJ1-3; 7 bases align to TRBD1. This CDR3 has 11 residues. From germline, CDR1 is GTSNPN and CDR2 SVGIG (reference sequence). J lost 4 bases, V lost 8 bases, and 2 bases had no gene match. This chain's CDR3 is CARQGGNTIYF. CDR3 in DNA: TGTGCCAGACAGGGCGGAAACACCATATATTTT.

The chain employs TRBV29-1 and TRBJ2-2; TRBD2 matches at 7 bases. The trim removed 4 bases at V and 2 bases at J, leaving 7 bases unmatched. The CDR3 covers 15 residues. Germline-derived CDR1 and CDR2 are SQVTM and ANQGSEA. The CDR3 region is CSVVGLAENTGELFF. CDR3 DNA: TGCAGCGTTGTAGGGCTAGCGGAAAACACCGGGGAGCTGTTTTTT.

This clone was picked up one time. The V and J genes are TRBV5-1 and TRBJ2-3; TRBD2 might be the D (7 bases). CDR1 is SGHRS, CDR2 YFSETQ, per germline. The CDR3 runs to 15 residues. Trimming left V 4 bases short and J 4 bases short, with 16 bases between. In nucleotides, the CDR3 is TGCGCCAGCAGCAAATCGGTCGGGGGGCCAGATACGCAGTATTTT. Protein product: CASSKSVGGPDTQYF.

This clone was recorded a few times. The V and J genes are TRBV7-2 and TRBJ2-1; perhaps TRBD1 as D (6 bases). V lost 5 bases and J lost 5, with 19 bases in between. CDR1 and CDR2 (germline): SGHTA, FQGNSA. The CDR3 contains 16 residues. The CDR3 DNA is TGTGCCAGCAGCCCTGCTGGGACAAGGTCACACAATGAGCAGTTCTTC. It specifies CASSPAGTRSHNEQFF.

The CDR3 coding sequence is TGTGCCAGCAGCGTGTCGACTAGCGGGAGGGGTACCGGGGAGCTGTTTTTT. Amino acids: CASSVSTSGRGTGELFF. The chain has TRBV11-3 and TRBJ2-2, with 14 bases matching TRBD2. Germline-derived CDR1 and CDR2 are SGHNT and YENEEA. CDR3 size: 17 residues. Trimming took 5 bases from V and 5 from J; bases not matched to a gene: 7. The full variable domain, rest sourced from reference TRBV11-3 and TRBJ2-2, is EAGVVQSPRYKIIEKKQPVAFWCNPISGHNTLYWYLQNLGQGPELLIRYENEEAVDDSQLPKDRFSAERLKGVDSTLKIQPAELGDSAVYLCASSVSTSGRGTGELFFGEGSRLTVL.

The chain employs TRBV7-2 and TRBJ2-2; D is possibly TRBD1 (6 bases). The germline CDR1 and CDR2 sequences are SGHTA and FQGNSA. The V and J ends lost 3 bases and 6 bases respectively, with 8 bases between them. The length of the CDR3 is 13 residues. CDR3 amino acids: CASSFQGPGELFF. DNA of the CDR3: TGTGCCAGCAGCTTCCAGGGGCCCGGGGAGCTGTTTTTT. The variable domain in full, with the rest retrieved from reference TRBV7-2 and TRBJ2-2, is GAGVSQSPSNKVTEKGKDVELRCDPISGHTALYWYRQSLGQGLEFLIYFQGNSAPDKSGLPSDRFSAERTGGSVSTLTIQRTQQEDSAVYLCASSFQGPGELFFGEGSRLTVL.

The chain is built from TRBV3-1 (or the pseudogene TRBV3-2) and TRBJ2-2, with D perhaps matching TRBD1 (5 bases). The CDR3 has 14 residues. The V gene's germline CDR1 is LGHDT and CDR2 YNNKEL (reference sequence). V lost 5 bases to trimming and J lost 6 bases, with 13 bases between them. Here the CDR3 DNA reads TGTGCCAGCAGCTTAGTAAGGGGTTCCGGGGAGCTGTTTTTT. Its translation is CASSLVRGSGELFF.

The J gene is TRBJ2-1, the V gene TRBV5-1; 7 bases match TRBD2. V lost 4 bases, J lost 5 bases, and 6 bases stayed unmatched. The CDR3 covers 14 residues. Germline values: CDR1 SGHRS, CDR2 YFSETQ. The CDR3 nucleotides are TGCGCCAGCAGCACGTTAGCGGGTGACAATGAGCAGTTCTTC. Translation gives CASSTLAGDNEQFF.

J is TRBJ2-7 and V is TRBV6-5; 8 nucleotides align to TRBD1. V was clipped by 6 bases and J by 2 bases; unmatched bases: 6. Looked up from germline, CDR1 is MNHEY and CDR2 is SVGAGI. The CDR3 loop spans 14 amino acids. The CDR3 loop reads CASRTGTGAYEQYF. The CDR3 coding sequence is TGTGCCAGCAGAACCGGGACAGGCGCCTACGAGCAGTACTTC.

The CDR3 protein is CASIQDRGPIDGYGYTF. The DNA for the CDR3 is TGTGCCAGCATCCAGGACAGGGGGCCTATCGATGGCTATGGCTACACCTTC. The chain recombines TRBV2 with TRBJ1-2; 11 nucleotides align to TRBD1. This CDR3 is 17 amino acids long. V gave up 7 bases and J gave up 4 bases; unmatched junction bases: 14. Germline CDR1 reads SNHLY; CDR2 reads FYNNEI.

This chain joins TRBV28 and TRBJ1-1; D is possibly TRBD1 (6 bases). Germline CDR1 reads MDHEN; CDR2 reads SYDVKM. The CDR3 is 17 residues long. The ends were cut back, 4 bases at V and 0 bases at J, with 18 bases in the middle. The CDR3 DNA sequence: TGTGCCAGCAGTTCCTATCGTGGCACAGGGATGAACACTGAAGCTTTCTTT. It is translated as CASSSYRGTGMNTEAFF.

The gene calls are TRBV6-4 and TRBJ1-6, with D possibly TRBD1 on 6 matching bases. The CDR3 sequence is 13 residues long. V was trimmed by 6 bases and J by 7 bases, leaving 10 bases between them. Germline V gives CDR1 MRHNA, CDR2 SNTAGT. This CDR3 is CASRGTPNSPLHF. CDR3 nucleotides: TGTGCCAGCAGGGGGACACCCAATTCACCCCTCCACTTT.

The J gene is TRBJ1-4, the V gene TRBV2; tentative D call: TRBD1 (6 bases). CDR1 SNHLY and CDR2 FYNNEI come from the germline V gene. This CDR3 is 15 amino acids long. V was clipped by 4 bases and J by 8 bases, with 17 bases between them. In DNA form, the CDR3 reads TGTGCCAGCAGTGGCGGACAGTCTTACGGGGAAAAACTGTTTTTT. Translated: CASSGGQSYGEKLFF.

The chain recombines TRBV5-6 with TRBJ2-1; weak D call: TRBD1 (6 bases). The germline CDR1 and CDR2 sequences are SGHDT and YYEEEE. This CDR3 is built from 14 residues. V shed 0 bases and J shed 4 bases, with 8 bases lying between them. The CDR3 loop reads CASSLGQVYNEQFF. CDR3 coding DNA: TGTGCCAGCAGCTTGGGACAGGTTTACAATGAGCAGTTCTTC.

The chain carries TRBV5-5 and TRBJ2-7; D possibly corresponds to TRBD2 (5 bases). V was trimmed by 0 bases and J by 0 bases, leaving 13 bases between them. From germline, CDR1 is SGHKS and CDR2 YYEKEE (reference sequence). The CDR3 length is 16 residues. The CDR3 here is CASSLGETSSSYEQYF. The CDR3 DNA reads TGTGCCAGCAGCTTGGGGGAGACATCTAGCTCCTACGAGCAGTACTTC.

The chain uses TRBV11-1 and TRBJ2-7; 7 bases align to TRBD1. Germline V gene sequence: CDR1 SGHAT, CDR2 FQDESV (reference sequence). V trimming: 5 bases; J trimming: 4 bases; junction bases outside the gene matches: 8. The CDR3 is 14 residues long. The CDR3: CASSPTGNRYEQYF. The CDR3 DNA reads TGTGCCAGCAGCCCGACAGGGAATAGGTACGAGCAGTACTTC.